This paragraph reports one T cell receptor (beta chain). The data derive from a study of blood T cell repertoires in COVID-19. At the level of the study: Samples came from the United States, Italy and Spain, spanning acute and convalescent COVID-19. T cells, B-cell-depleted T cells, or PBMCs provided the cDNA or gDNA that served as material.

Per the original methods: From reference gene primer amplification, estimates of nucleated cell counts were derived. The table came from immunoSEQ multiplex PCR; TCRdb's copy has only in-frame clones and leaves some out. That table supplies the V and J calls and clone size; D and trimming were determined from the DNA. This sample has approximately 89,000 clones, with 90% to 95% found just once. Trimming cost V 3 bases and J 6 bases, with 12 bases left between them. This CDR3 has 14 residues. Germline V gives CDR1 SEHNR, CDR2 FQNEAQ (reference sequence). The clonotype comes from a human donor with active COVID-19. The donor label of this sample is uncertain. The sequencing sample was made of peripheral blood. The rearrangement uses TRBV7-9 and TRBJ1-5; possibly TRBD1 for D (5 bases). CDR3 sequence: CASSFTGPGQPQHF. In nucleotides, the CDR3 is TGTGCCAGCAGCTTCACAGGCCCCGGTCAGCCCCAGCATTTT. Combining the CDR3 with reference TRBV7-9 and TRBJ1-5 gives the whole variable domain DTGVSQNPRHKITKRGQNVTFRCDPISEHNRLYWYRQTLGQGPEFLTYFQNEAQLEKSRLLSDRFSAERPKGSFSTLEIQRTEQGDSAMYLCASSFTGPGQPQHFGDGTRLSIL.